This T cell receptor (beta chain) was recovered during a study of cytomegalovirus exposure and HLA in healthy donors. The PCR made use of 60 Vbeta and 13 Jbeta primers. Using immunoSEQ multiplex PCR, the repertoire was profiled, and TCRdb retains in-frame clones only, with some absent. The sample is made up of about 190,000 clones, and the top ten hold roughly 6.7% of it. Per the germline V gene, CDR1 is MRHNA and CDR2 is SNTAGT. The CDR3 covers 16 residues. V lost 2 bases, J lost 3 bases, and 13 bases lay in between. These donors, healthy bone marrow donors, were studied. The TCR comes from a man aged 25 to 45 in good health and CMV-seronegative. V gene TRBV6-4 combines with J gene TRBJ1-4; D uncertain. The sample taken for sequencing was PBMCs. The DNA for the CDR3 is TGTGCCAGCAGTGACCCCTGGCACCCACCTAATGAAAAACTGTTTTTT. Protein sequence: CASSDPWHPPNEKLFF.